This is a list of T cell receptor beta chains from one sample in a study of fetal regulatory T cell absence and autoimmunity. Libraries were prepared by immunoSEQ multiplex PCR; TCRdb keeps only in-frame clonotypes and omits some of them. The sample has approximately 49,000 clones, about four fifths seen once; the top ten hold 0.35% to 0.5%. Sequencing was done on a sample of cord blood. These receptors originate from a newborn boy with IPEX syndrome. Each CDR3 is given without its conserved first and last residue. A D gene is named only where the DNA matches it firmly.

v_gene	j_gene	d_gene	CDR3aa
TRBV10-3	TRBJ2-7	TRBD1	AIRGTGGDEQY
TRBV18	TRBJ2-2	.	ASSPLSWGELF
TRBV5-5	TRBJ1-1	.	ASSLWGSANTEAF
TRBV6-1	TRBJ2-7	TRBD2	ASSEPGTSGRYEQY
TRBV19	TRBJ1-1	.	ASRQNTEAF
TRBV15	TRBJ2-3	TRBD2	ATSRLAGGTDTQY
TRBV4-1	TRBJ2-3	.	ASSQTGLDTQY
TRBV27	TRBJ1-2	TRBD1	ASSLQGATYGYT
TRBV27	TRBJ2-7	TRBD2	ASSLQLAGAYEQY
TRBV5-1	TRBJ1-2	.	ASSSARDTANYGYT
TRBV10-3	TRBJ1-6	.	AISGGPRGNSPLH
TRBV5-4	TRBJ1-1	.	ASRINLNTEAF
TRBV30	TRBJ1-1	.	AWRVGFWTEAF
TRBV2	TRBJ2-1	TRBD2	ASSRTSPPYNEQF
TRBV15	.	.	ATGIGTESSYEQY
TRBV25-1	TRBJ1-1	.	ASSDRIDRSGAF
TRBV6-1	TRBJ1-4	TRBD1	ASSSGTGEKLF
TRBV18	TRBJ1-2	.	ASSPPGRGGYT
TRBV13	TRBJ2-7	.	ASSFRGTPYEQY
TRBV11-3	TRBJ1-1	TRBD1	ASSTGGAAEAF
TRBV13	TRBJ1-1	.	ASSLGRDKEDGTEAF
TRBV11-2	TRBJ1-1	TRBD1	ASSLGQANTEAF
TRBV10-3	TRBJ2-1	TRBD1	AISSGTANNEQF
TRBV4-3	TRBJ1-2	.	ASSQDRTNYGYT
TRBV6-1	TRBJ2-7	.	ASSLGIYEQY
TRBV19	TRBJ2-3	.	ASADRISTDTQY
TRBV11-2	TRBJ1-3	.	ASSRGRLSNGNTIY
TRBV9	TRBJ1-1	.	ASSPSGRGARAF
TRBV27	TRBJ2-2	.	ASSGTGELF
TRBV12-5	TRBJ2-4	TRBD2	ASGQGLVGDIQY
TRBV19	TRBJ2-3	TRBD2	ASKGLAGGHTDTQY
TRBV27	TRBJ2-7	.	ASTLGGSAYEQY
TRBV6-6	TRBJ1-1	.	ASSYSPQGYTEAF
TRBV7-9	TRBJ2-3	TRBD2	ASIHPAGVISDTQY
TRBV19	TRBJ1-2	.	ASSGAGQNYGYT
TRBV6-6	TRBJ2-3	TRBD1	ASSGTGEVDTQY